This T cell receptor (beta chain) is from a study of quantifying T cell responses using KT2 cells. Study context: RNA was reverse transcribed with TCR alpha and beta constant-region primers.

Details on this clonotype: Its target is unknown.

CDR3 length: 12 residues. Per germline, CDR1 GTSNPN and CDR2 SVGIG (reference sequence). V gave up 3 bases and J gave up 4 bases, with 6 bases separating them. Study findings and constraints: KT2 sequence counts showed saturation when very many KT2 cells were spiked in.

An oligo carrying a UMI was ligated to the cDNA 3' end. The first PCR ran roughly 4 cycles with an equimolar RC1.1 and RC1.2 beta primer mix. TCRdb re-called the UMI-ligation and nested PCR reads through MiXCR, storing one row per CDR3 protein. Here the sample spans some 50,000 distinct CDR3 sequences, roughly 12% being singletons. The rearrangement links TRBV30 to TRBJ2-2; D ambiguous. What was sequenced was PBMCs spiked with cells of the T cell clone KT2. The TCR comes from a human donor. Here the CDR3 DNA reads TGTGCCTGGAGCCAAGGCACCGGGGAGCTGTTTTTT. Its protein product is CAWSQGTGELFF.